Included here is one T cell receptor beta chain sequence, with context. Its antigen is not known. The data belong to a study of early stage breast cancer tumors. Study details: About 80% of the 16 invasive tumors were ER+, PR+ and HER2-.

Each sample had two DNA replicates, 0.45 to 0.65 ug blood or around 1.4 ug tissue. The assay was immunoSEQ multiplex PCR, and TCRdb's table has in-frame clones only and misses some. The profile covers about 72,000 clones, with more than 65% appearing a single time and approximately 3.7% taken by the ten largest. General study points: Compared with adjacent normal breast, tumors showed about 2.5-fold denser, more clonal T cells.

Deletions cut 10 bases from V and 7 bases from J, with 19 bases between. Germline V gives CDR1 MDHEN, CDR2 SYDVKM. This CDR3 is built from 13 residues. The receptor comes from a person in their sixties or seventies with breast cancer. The chain has TRBV28 and TRBJ1-2; D perhaps matches TRBD1 (5 bases). The sequenced material came from blood. Written as DNA, the CDR3 is TGTGCCACCCAGTTGCCTGGGGGAGTTGGCTACACCTTC. Translated: CATQLPGGVGYTF.